The 13 T cell receptor beta chains below come from one sample, sequenced in a study of blood T cell repertoires in COVID-19. TCRdb's table, derived via immunoSEQ multiplex PCR, lists solely in-frame clones and lacks some. The repertoire holds about 140,000 clones, over 80% seen once, with more than 4.5% in the top ten. Sample: PBMCs or T cells enriched from blood (not recorded which). The receptors originated from a man between 65 and 85 years old who had been exposed to COVID-19.

The chain recombines TRBV11-2 with TRBJ1-2; D perhaps matches TRBD1 (5 bases). The ends were cut back, 5 bases at V and 7 bases at J, with 8 bases in the middle. Germline assignment: CDR1 SGHAT and CDR2 FQNNGV. The CDR3 runs to 11 residues. CDR3 loop: CASSPGAGYTF. The CDR3 DNA follows: TGTGCCAGCAGCCCTGGGGCTGGCTACACCTTC.

The chain combines TRBV19 with TRBJ1-2; 9 bases line up with TRBD1. The CDR3 totals 14 residues. Germline V lookup: CDR1 LNHDA, CDR2 SQIVND (reference sequence). Trimming cost V 3 bases and J 11 bases; bases outside gene matches: 10. The CDR3 here is CASSMVGGQGLYTF. CDR3 sequence (DNA): TGTGCCAGTAGTATGGTTGGGGGACAGGGCCTTTACACCTTC.

This rearrangement joins TRBV20-1 to TRBJ2-7, with D maybe TRBD1 (6 bases). The CDR3 covers 15 residues. CDR1 is DFQATT, CDR2 SNEGSKA, per germline (reference sequence). Trimming left V 3 bases short and J 0 bases short, with 15 bases between. CDR3 bases: TGCAGTGCTAGTCGGGGACAAGGGGCCTCCTACGAGCAGTACTTC. Amino acid sequence: CSASRGQGASYEQYF.

V and J are TRBV6-2 or TRBV6-3 and TRBJ2-7; 8 positions match TRBD1. J lost 3 bases, V lost 8 bases, and 6 bases had no gene match. The CDR3 covers 13 residues. Germline V gene lookup returns CDR1 MNHEY and CDR2 SVGEGT. CDR3 bases: TGTGCCAGCGGCCGGGACAGGTTCTACGAGCAGTACTTC. It translates to CASGRDRFYEQYF.

V and J are TRBV24-1 and TRBJ1-5, with D tentatively TRBD1 (6 bases). Trimming removed 9 bases at V and 6 bases at J, with 14 bases between. The germline gives CDR1 KGHDR, CDR2 SFDVKD. The CDR3 loop spans 13 amino acids. The CDR3 bases are TGTGCCACCTGTGGGGACAAGGGTCAGCCCCAGCATTTT. Its translation: CATCGDKGQPQHF.

This clone was observed a few times. The chain employs TRBV5-1 and TRBJ2-1, with 9 bases aligning to TRBD1. Germline V gene data show CDR1 as SGHRS and CDR2 as YFSETQ. This CDR3 is built from 15 residues. Trimming at V came to 5 bases and at J to 4 bases, leaving 7 bases not matched to a gene. CDR3 protein: CASRRSGTGYNEQFF. The CDR3 DNA is TGCGCCAGCAGAAGGTCAGGGACAGGGTACAATGAGCAGTTCTTC.

The chain combines TRBV5-1 with TRBJ2-2, with D perhaps TRBD1 (5 bases). Germline values: CDR1 SGHRS, CDR2 YFSETQ. The CDR3 has 16 residues. Trimming took 0 bases from V and 1 from J, leaving 10 bases between them. The CDR3 is CASSLGEQENTGELFF. Here the CDR3 DNA reads TGCGCCAGCAGCTTGGGGGAACAGGAGAACACCGGGGAGCTGTTTTTT.

This sequence joins TRBV27 and TRBJ2-5, with D unresolved. This CDR3 is 13 amino acids long. The germline CDR1 and CDR2 sequences are MNHEY and SMNVEV (reference sequence). Trimming removed 2 bases at V and 2 bases at J, with 6 bases between. The CDR3 protein is CASSLNWQETQYF. In nucleotides, the CDR3 is TGTGCCAGCAGTTTAAACTGGCAAGAGACCCAGTACTTC.

The chain couples TRBV19 to TRBJ1-5, with D perhaps matching TRBD1 (6 bases). Germline assignment: CDR1 LNHDA and CDR2 SQIVND (reference sequence). This CDR3 contains 17 residues. V was cut by 7 bases and J by 1 base, with 20 bases left in between. CDR3 sequence: CASNRKQGSLSNQPQHF. The CDR3, as DNA: TGTGCCAGTAACCGCAAACAGGGATCTCTGAGCAATCAGCCCCAGCATTTT. The full variable domain, completed using reference TRBV19 and TRBJ1-5, is DGGITQSPKYLFRKEGQNVTLSCEQNLNHDAMYWYRQDPGQGLRLIYYSQIVNDFQKGDIAEGYSVSREKKESFPLTVTSAQKNPTAFYLCASNRKQGSLSNQPQHFGDGTRLSIL.

The chain recombines TRBV5-5 with TRBJ2-7, with D possibly matching TRBD2 (5 bases). CDR3 size: 14 residues. Germline loops: CDR1 SGHKS, CDR2 YYEKEE (reference sequence). Trimming pared 3 bases from V and 3 bases from J, leaving 13 bases between. The CDR3 protein is CASSSGGRNYEQYF. In DNA, the CDR3 is TGTGCCAGCAGCTCAGGAGGCCGGAACTACGAGCAGTACTTC. Based on the CDR3 plus reference TRBV5-5 and TRBJ2-7, the full variable domain is DAGVTQSPTHLIKTRGQQVTLRCSPISGHKSVSWYQQVLGQGPQFIFQYYEKEERGRGNFPDRFSARQFPNYSSELNVNALLLGDSALYLCASSSGGRNYEQYFGPGTRLTVT.

In its sample, this clone was seen once. The chain employs TRBV4-3 and TRBJ1-6, with D possibly TRBD1 on 5 matching bases. CDR3 length: 14 amino acids. CDR1 and CDR2 from the germline V gene are LGHNA and YSLEER. Trimming pared 1 base from V and 5 bases from J, leaving 6 bases between. The CDR3 DNA reads as TGCGCCAGCAGCCAAGCGGGGGATAATTCACCCCTCCACTTT. Translation gives CASSQAGDNSPLHF.

As DNA, the CDR3 is TGTGCCAGTAGTGGAGACTCCCCCTACGAGCAGTACTTC. Residues: CASSGDSPYEQYF. The chain combines TRBV19 with TRBJ2-7; D remains unclear. V lost 5 bases to trimming and J lost 2 bases, with 10 bases between them. Germline CDR1 is LNHDA and CDR2 is SQIVND (reference sequence). The CDR3 sequence is 13 residues long.

V gene TRBV27 combines with J gene TRBJ2-2, with 7 bases lining up with TRBD2. Per the germline V gene, CDR1 is MNHEY and CDR2 is SMNVEV (reference sequence). J gave up 1 base and V 4 bases, and 12 bases lay outside the gene matches. The CDR3 runs to 18 residues. CDR3 sequence reads: CASSSQRGRPKNTGELFF. The CDR3 DNA reads TGTGCCAGCAGTTCCCAGCGGGGACGGCCGAAGAACACCGGGGAGCTGTTTTTT.